This T cell receptor beta chain was identified during a study of cytomegalovirus exposure and HLA in healthy donors. The PCR made use of 60 Vbeta and 13 Jbeta primers. The assay was immunoSEQ multiplex PCR, and TCRdb's table has in-frame clones only and misses some. The sample shows 90,000 to 120,000 clones, around 82% of them seen only once. CDR1 MNHEY and CDR2 SMNVEV come from the germline V gene (reference sequence). The CDR3 sequence is 16 residues long. With V trimmed by 5 bases and J by 7 bases, 14 bases remained unmatched. The material sequenced was PBMCs. The gene calls are TRBV27 and TRBJ2-1; the match to TRBD2 covers 7 bases. The sequence came from a middle-aged woman in good health and CMV-seronegative. CDR3 DNA: TGTGCCAGCAGTATCCCCATAGGCGGGAGAAAGAATGAGCAGTTCTTC. This sequence encodes CASSIPIGGRKNEQFF.